A selection of T cell receptor beta chains follows, all from one sample in a study of beta chain features in type 1 diabetes. Libraries were prepared by immunoSEQ multiplex PCR; TCRdb keeps only in-frame clonotypes and omits some of them. Of 150,000 to 200,000 clones listed, roughly 65% are singletons. The material sequenced was naive CD4+ T cells from blood. These receptors were obtained from a young man with type 1 diabetes. Both conserved end residues are part of each CDR3. Fields, in order: clone size, J gene, V gene, D gene, CDR3 protein, CDR3 DNA. A D gene is named only where the DNA matches it firmly. Only some rows state a clone size, as once, few, many or a class for expanded clones.

>-|TRBJ2-1|TRBV29-1|TRBD1
CSSCCQGAYNEQFF
TGCAGCTCCTGCTGCCAGGGGGCTTACAATGAGCAGTTCTTC
>-|TRBJ2-1|TRBV5-6|TRBD2
CASSRGTSGVPEQFF
TGTGCCAGCAGCCGAGGGACTAGCGGGGTTCCTGAGCAGTTCTTC
>-|TRBJ2-4|TRBV7-2|-
CASSPGQQNIQYF
TGTGCCAGCTCACCCGGACAGCAAAACATTCAGTACTTC
>once|TRBJ1-5|TRBV29-1|-
CSVAGLGQPQHF
TGCAGCGTTGCTGGGTTGGGTCAGCCCCAGCATTTT
>-|TRBJ1-2|TRBV30|-
CAWSADGTPNYGYTF
TGTGCCTGGAGTGCAGACGGGACACCTAACTATGGCTACACCTTC
>few|TRBJ2-1|TRBV7-2|-
CASSSPGGQFATNEQFF
TGTGCCAGCAGCTCCCCGGGGGGCCAGTTCGCGACCAATGAGCAGTTCTTC
>-|TRBJ2-7|TRBV25-1|-
CASSYWGSYEQYF
TGTGCCAGCAGTTATTGGGGCTCCTACGAGCAGTACTTC
>-|TRBJ1-1|TRBV4-3|-
CASSQDTGARRAFF
TGCGCCAGCAGCCAAGATACGGGGGCCAGGCGGGCTTTCTTT
>-|TRBJ2-3|TRBV4-1|-
CASSQTGTQVDTQYF
TGCGCCAGCAGCCAGACCGGGACACAAGTAGATACGCAGTATTTT
>-|TRBJ2-5|TRBV25-1|-
CASSDRNTGETQYF
TGTGCCAGCAGTGACAGGAATACTGGGGAGACCCAGTACTTC
>-|TRBJ2-3|TRBV11-2|TRBD2
CASRTPGTSGGWGTDTQYF
TGTGCCAGCAGAACCCCCGGGACTAGCGGGGGGTGGGGCACAGATACGCAGTATTTT
>-|TRBJ2-3|TRBV15|-
CATSRAPDTQYF
TGTGCCACCAGCAGAGCTCCAGATACGCAGTATTTT
>-|TRBJ1-5|TRBV27|TRBD1
CASSMTGVLHF
TGTGCCAGCAGTATGACAGGGGTCCTGCATTTT